This entry lists 20 T cell receptor beta chains sequenced from one sample in a study of blood T cell repertoires in COVID-19. The method was immunoSEQ multiplex PCR; TCRdb's version includes in-frame clones alone and lacks a portion of them. Seen here are under 200,000 clones, roughly 90% observed once, and the top ten hold 0.78%. Material: peripheral blood. The receptors stem from a woman in her seventies with acute or convalescent COVID-19.

V gene TRBV5-6 combines with J gene TRBJ1-2, with 9 nucleotides matching TRBD1. Germline CDR1 is SGHDT and CDR2 is YYEEEE. The CDR3 extends over 15 amino acids. J was trimmed by 2 bases and V by 4 bases; bases with no gene match: 6. This chain's CDR3 is CASSRRGTGNYGYTF. DNA for the CDR3: TGTGCCAGCAGCCGTCGGGGGACAGGGAACTATGGCTACACCTTC.

The gene calls are TRBV6-6 and TRBJ2-5; 7 bases are shared with TRBD1. The V gene end was trimmed by 6 bases and the J gene end by 4 bases; junction bases not matched to a gene: 2. This CDR3 has 12 residues. The germline CDR1 and CDR2 sequences are MNHNY and SVGAGI (reference sequence). CDR3: CASSNRGETQYF. CDR3 in DNA: TGTGCCAGCAGCAACAGGGGAGAGACCCAGTACTTC.

The chain joins TRBV18 to TRBJ1-5, with D hard to call. Germline V gene sequence: CDR1 KGHSH, CDR2 LQKENI. The CDR3 extends over 12 amino acids. The V and J ends lost 9 bases and 2 bases respectively, with 8 bases between them. The CDR3 sequence: CASSNGNQPQHF. As DNA, the CDR3 is TGTGCCAGTAGCAACGGCAATCAGCCCCAGCATTTT.

The genes are TRBV28 and TRBJ1-5; D may be TRBD1 (5 bases). The CDR3 spans 13 residues. Germline CDR1 and CDR2: MDHEN and SYDVKM. V gave up 8 bases and J gave up 4 bases, with 12 bases separating them. CDR3: CASFSGANQPQHF. CDR3 sequence (DNA): TGTGCCAGCTTTAGTGGGGCGAATCAGCCCCAGCATTTT.

The chain couples TRBV3-1 (or the pseudogene TRBV3-2) to TRBJ1-1; D gene unclear. The CDR3 is 14 amino acids. Germline CDR1 is LGHDT and CDR2 is YNNKEL (reference sequence). V lost 2 bases and J lost 1, with 8 bases in between. Written as DNA, the CDR3 is TGTGCCAGCAGCCAATTAGTAAGGAACACTGAAGCTTTCTTT. As protein: CASSQLVRNTEAFF.

The count of this clone is one. The chain links TRBV19 to TRBJ2-7, with a tentative D call TRBD1 (6 bases). The germline gives CDR1 LNHDA, CDR2 SQIVND (reference sequence). Trimming took off 2 bases at V and 1 base at J, with 21 bases between the two ends. The CDR3 consists of 18 residues. DNA of the CDR3: TGTGCCAGTAGTATAAGGGGGAAGGGACACGGTGGATCCTACGAGCAGTACTTC. It specifies CASSIRGKGHGGSYEQYF.

The chain is built from TRBV12-3 or TRBV12-4 and TRBJ1-2; D not resolved. There are 13 residues in the CDR3. Trimming pared 1 base from V and 4 bases from J, leaving 7 bases between. CDR3 in amino acids: CASSLGQAYGYTF. CDR3 DNA sequence: TGTGCCAGCAGTTTAGGTCAGGCCTATGGCTACACCTTC.

The rearrangement links TRBV4-3 to TRBJ2-2; D is possibly TRBD1 (5 bases). This CDR3 has 15 amino acids. The germline V gene encodes CDR1 LGHNA and CDR2 YSLEER. Trimming shortened V by 0 bases and J by 5 bases, and 10 bases separated the two germline ends. CDR3 DNA: TGCGCCAGCAGCCAAGAAGGACATGGGACCGGGGAGCTGTTTTTT. Its translation: CASSQEGHGTGELFF.

This clone was seen more than once but under ten times. J is TRBJ2-3 and V is TRBV5-1, with 11 bases aligning to TRBD2. CDR1 and CDR2 from the germline V gene are SGHRS and YFSETQ. The CDR3 is 15 residues long. V lost 1 base, J lost 6 bases, and 4 bases stayed unmatched. CDR3 loop: CASSLLAGGLDTQYF. The CDR3 bases are TGCGCCAGCAGCTTGCTAGCGGGGGGACTCGATACGCAGTATTTT.

This clone has just a few counts. The chain joins TRBV29-1 to TRBJ2-3, with a weak D call TRBD2 (6 bases). Trimming took off 7 bases at V and 1 base at J, with 9 bases between the two ends. Germline V CDR1 and CDR2: SQVTM, ANQGSEA. This CDR3 has 12 amino acids. The CDR3 sequence is CSGIAGTDTQYF. The DNA for the CDR3 is TGCAGCGGCATAGCGGGCACAGATACGCAGTATTTT.

The genes are TRBV10-3 and TRBJ1-5, with D unresolved. CDR1 is ENHRY, CDR2 SYGVKD, per germline. This CDR3 region has 13 residues. CDR3 coding DNA: TGTTGTGGGCGGCGGGTGTTCAATCAGCCCCAGCATTTT. Its translation: CCGRRVFNQPQHF.

The rearrangement links TRBV7-9 to TRBJ2-4; 7 nucleotides match TRBD2. Germline V gene sequence: CDR1 SEHNR, CDR2 FQNEAQ (reference sequence). The CDR3 covers 14 residues. J lost 6 bases, V lost 1 base, and 3 bases had no gene match. CDR3 nucleotides: TGTGCCAGCAGCTTAGAGGCTAGCGGAAACATTCAGTACTTC. The encoded protein is CASSLEASGNIQYF.

The chain joins TRBV3-1 (or the pseudogene TRBV3-2) to TRBJ1-1; possibly TRBD1 for D (6 bases). With 3 bases removed from V and 4 bases from J, the gap between germline ends came to 12 bases. Germline-derived CDR1 and CDR2 are LGHDT and YNNKEL (reference sequence). The CDR3 runs to 14 residues. The DNA of the CDR3 is TGTGCCAGCAGCCAGGGGGCTAAAGGCACTGAAGCTTTCTTT. Its protein is CASSQGAKGTEAFF.

The chain is built from TRBV7-9 and TRBJ1-5, with a weak D call TRBD1 (5 bases). The length of the CDR3 is 14 residues. CDR1 SEHNR and CDR2 FQNEAQ come from the germline V gene (reference sequence). V dropped 5 bases and J dropped 1 base, with 9 bases sitting between them. The CDR3: CASSRGGSNQPQHF. The CDR3 nucleotides are TGTGCCAGCAGCCGGGGGGGAAGCAATCAGCCCCAGCATTTT.

The rearrangement uses TRBV24-1 and TRBJ2-1, with 8 bases identical to TRBD1. V shed 9 bases and J 0 bases; nucleotides not matched to a gene: 9. The CDR3 loop spans 16 amino acids. Germline values: CDR1 KGHDR, CDR2 SFDVKD. The DNA of the CDR3 is TGTGCCACCTCCGACAGGGGCCTCAGCTCCTACAATGAGCAGTTCTTC. This codes for CATSDRGLSSYNEQFF.

The chain couples TRBV7-2 to TRBJ2-1; no reliable D call. This CDR3 spans 16 amino acids. The germline gives CDR1 SGHTA, CDR2 FQGNSA. The V and J ends lost 3 bases and 5 bases respectively, with 17 bases between them. The CDR3 here is CASSFRATSRDNEQFF. CDR3 bases: TGTGCCAGCAGCTTTCGAGCGACCTCCCGCGACAATGAGCAGTTCTTC.

The chain carries TRBV5-1 and TRBJ2-1; a possible D gene is TRBD2 (6 bases). Trimming stripped 6 bases from V and 6 bases from J, with 22 bases between. Germline assignment: CDR1 SGHRS and CDR2 YFSETQ. The CDR3 runs to 16 residues. The CDR3 DNA reads TGCGCCAGCACCGGGGGTTCCGGGACCGCCGGCAATGAGCAGTTCTTC. This encodes CASTGGSGTAGNEQFF.

This clone turned up a few times. J is TRBJ2-1 and V is TRBV18, with TRBD2 matching 7 bases. CDR1 is KGHSH, CDR2 LQKENI, per germline. CDR3 length equals 15 residues. V lost 3 bases and J lost 6; bases outside the gene matches: 8. CDR3 in DNA: TGTGCCAGCTCACCCCCCCGACTAGCAGTCAATGAGCAGTTCTTC. Its translation: CASSPPRLAVNEQFF.

The CDR3 nucleotides read TGTGCCAGCAGCTTAGGGTGGCTAGGGCGGGATGGCTACACCTTC. Protein: CASSLGWLGRDGYTF. The V gene is TRBV7-9, the J gene TRBJ1-2; D unclear. The germline V gene has CDR1 SEHNR and CDR2 FQNEAQ (reference sequence). The CDR3 runs to 15 residues. The V end was cut by 1 base, the J end by 6 bases, with 15 bases between.

The chain combines TRBV11-3 with TRBJ2-7; possibly TRBD1 for D (5 bases). The CDR3 consists of 13 residues. V was clipped by 5 bases and J by 4 bases, with 12 bases between them. CDR1 is SGHNT, CDR2 YENEEA, per germline. CDR3 in amino acids: CASSTQQVYEQYF. CDR3 sequence (DNA): TGTGCCAGCAGCACCCAACAGGTGTACGAGCAGTACTTC. Complete variable domain (other parts from reference TRBV11-3 and TRBJ2-7): EAGVVQSPRYKIIEKKQPVAFWCNPISGHNTLYWYLQNLGQGPELLIRYENEEAVDDSQLPKDRFSAERLKGVDSTLKIQPAELGDSAVYLCASSTQQVYEQYFGPGTRLTVT.